This T cell receptor (beta chain) was captured by sequencing in a study of OX40 agonist ivuxolimab in advanced cancers. CDR1 and CDR2 from the germline V gene are SGHDN and FVKESK. With 1 base removed from V and 2 bases from J, the gap between germline ends came to 14 bases. This CDR3 is built from 16 residues. Here immunoSEQ multiplex PCR was the method, and the copy in TCRdb shows in-frame clones only, minus some. The sample has around 80,000 clones, roughly 84% seen once; the top ten hold 0.72%. Here the sequenced sample was CD4+ or CD8+ T cells sorted from blood, taken in a trial of the OX40 agonist ivuxolimab. The TCR was taken from an adult with an advanced solid tumor such as melanoma, head and neck, liver or kidney cancer. The chain has TRBV14 and TRBJ2-5; D is perhaps TRBD1 (6 bases). The CDR3 loop is CASSQASGVVQETQYF. In DNA, the CDR3 is TGTGCCAGCAGCCAAGCGTCAGGGGTGGTGCAAGAGACCCAGTACTTC. Using reference TRBV14 and TRBJ2-5 for the parts outside the CDR3, the full variable domain is EAGVTQFPSHSVIEKGQTVTLRCDPISGHDNLYWYRRVMGKEIKFLLHFVKESKQDESGMPNNRFLAERTGGTYSTLKVQPAELEDSGVYFCASSQASGVVQETQYFGPGTRLLVL.